This TCR beta chain emerged from a study of cytomegalovirus exposure and HLA in healthy donors. Study in general: Some 85 million unique TCRs from HLA-typed donors were held in an early data release.

The study ran its PCR with 60 Vbeta and 13 Jbeta primers. Clones were sequenced by immunoSEQ multiplex PCR, and TCRdb holds only the in-frame ones, with some missing. The sample lists more than 90,000 clones, 76% occurring once. V lost 0 bases to trimming and J lost 4 bases, with 12 bases between them. The germline CDR1 and CDR2 sequences are MNHNY and SVGAGI (reference sequence). The CDR3 contains 16 residues. About this clone itself: Its antigen is undetermined.

Study-wide results and caveats: Later analysis indicated greater clonal expansion among HLA-associated TCR beta chains than among equally common other chains. The listing of 150 or so TCR beta chains classed them as cytomegalovirus-associated.

Sequencing input: PBMCs. The J gene is TRBJ2-2, the V gene TRBV6-6; a weak D match, TRBD1 (5 bases). The sequence derives from a man aged 50 to 60 in good health and CMV-seropositive. The CDR3 reads CASSYSGQDFTGELFF. The CDR3 DNA is TGTGCCAGCAGTTACTCAGGACAAGATTTCACCGGGGAGCTGTTTTTT.